Presented here are 23 T cell receptor beta chains from one specimen sequenced in a study of T cells in localized non-small cell lung cancer. Sequencing used immunoSEQ multiplex PCR; TCRdb keeps in-frame clones, though not all of them. This sample has some 7,000 clones, with under 30% found just once. Sequencing was performed on lung tumor tissue, taken before any cancer treatment. Source of these receptors: a man aged 35 to 69 with stage III squamous cell lung carcinoma.

This clone has only a few counts. The V and J genes are TRBV4-1 and TRBJ2-3; TRBD2 might be the D (5 bases). The germline V gene has CDR1 MGHRA and CDR2 YSYEKL. This CDR3 is built from 16 residues. The V end was cut by 3 bases, the J end by 0 bases, with 13 bases between. CDR3 nucleotides: TGCGCCAGCAGCCAGGGCGGGTTCCCCAGCACAGATACGCAGTATTTT. This gives the protein CASSQGGFPSTDTQYF.

This clone was detected a few times. J is TRBJ2-2 and V is TRBV2; no definite D call. V was cut by 0 bases and J by 8 bases, with 10 bases left in between. The CDR3 has 14 amino acids. The V gene's germline CDR1 is SNHLY and CDR2 FYNNEI. CDR3 residues: CASSEAPNRGELFF. The CDR3 coding sequence is TGTGCCAGCAGTGAAGCGCCGAACCGGGGGGAGCTGTTTTTT.

This clone was picked up many times. The chain has TRBV11-3 and TRBJ1-1, with D perhaps matching TRBD1 (6 bases). Germline CDR1 reads SGHNT; CDR2 reads YENEEA. The length of the CDR3 is 18 residues. The V gene lost 1 base and the J gene lost 0 bases, with 18 bases spanning the gap. CDR3 DNA: TGTGCCAGCAGCTTAGGGGTAAGCGGCAACAGGGTGAACACTGAAGCTTTCTTT. It encodes CASSLGVSGNRVNTEAFF.

The chain employs TRBV19 and TRBJ2-2, with D possibly TRBD2 on 6 matching bases. V lost 3 bases and J 5 bases, leaving 16 bases between the germline ends. CDR1 is LNHDA and CDR2 is SQIVND in the germline V gene (reference sequence). This CDR3 region has 16 residues. The CDR3 loop is CASSIGGIGRTGELFF. The DNA of the CDR3 is TGTGCCAGTAGTATTGGGGGGATTGGGCGGACCGGGGAGCTGTTTTTT.

This clone has just a few counts. The V and J genes are TRBV28 and TRBJ2-7, with D possibly matching TRBD1 (6 bases). The CDR3 extends over 14 amino acids. V was clipped by 4 bases and J by 7 bases, with 17 bases between them. Germline CDR1 reads MDHEN; CDR2 reads SYDVKM. CDR3 nucleotides: TGTGCCAGCAGTTACAGGGTGCACTACCGGGAGCAGTACTTC. Amino acids: CASSYRVHYREQYF.

Only a few counts were recorded for this clone. V usage is TRBV11-3 and J usage is TRBJ2-1; maybe TRBD2 (5 bases). The germline V gene encodes CDR1 SGHNT and CDR2 YENEEA. Deletions cut 5 bases from V and 7 bases from J, with 15 bases between. The CDR3 runs to 14 residues. The CDR3 nucleotides read TGTGCCAGCAGCCGGGGTGGAGAGTTGAATGAGCAGTTCTTC. Encoded protein: CASSRGGELNEQFF.

The chain couples TRBV6-8 to TRBJ1-2, with 8 bases matching TRBD1. Germline trimming cut 4 bases from V and 4 bases from J; bases unmatched to any gene: 8. The CDR3 sequence is 15 residues long. Germline V lookup: CDR1 MNHGY, CDR2 SAAAGT. CDR3 DNA sequence: TGTGCCAGCAGTTCAAGTGGACAGGGCCGCTATGGCTACACCTTC. It is translated as CASSSSGQGRYGYTF.

The chain combines TRBV15 with TRBJ2-2; D is perhaps TRBD1 (5 bases). Germline CDR1 reads LNHNV; CDR2 reads YYDKDF (reference sequence). CDR3 length equals 17 residues. V dropped 5 bases and J dropped 2 bases, with 18 bases sitting between them. CDR3 nucleotides: TGTGCCACCAGCGTCGGAATGGGGCGTGTTAACACCGGGGAGCTGTTTTTT. Encoded protein: CATSVGMGRVNTGELFF.

The chain uses TRBV28 and TRBJ1-2; TRBD1 matches 9 bases. V dropped 2 bases and J dropped 9; count of bases not matched to a gene: 4. The CDR3 covers 13 residues. Germline loops: CDR1 MDHEN, CDR2 SYDVKM. CDR3 in amino acids: CASSLGTGYRYTF. The CDR3 nucleotides read TGTGCCAGCAGTTTAGGGACAGGGTATCGCTACACCTTC.

The V gene is TRBV5-1, the J gene TRBJ2-1; the D gene is possibly TRBD1 (5 bases). Germline values: CDR1 SGHRS, CDR2 YFSETQ. V lost 0 bases, J lost 5 bases, and 9 bases lay in between. The length of the CDR3 is 14 residues. CDR3 amino acids: CASSLAQVHNEQFF. CDR3 sequence (DNA): TGCGCCAGCAGCTTGGCACAGGTACACAATGAGCAGTTCTTC.

The chain uses TRBV18 and TRBJ1-1; D perhaps matches TRBD1 (5 bases). Deletions cut 6 bases from V and 0 bases from J, with 8 bases between. CDR1 and CDR2 (germline): KGHSH, LQKENI. The CDR3 extends over 13 amino acids. CDR3 residues: CASSGGMNTEAFF. In nucleotides, the CDR3 is TGTGCCAGCTCGGGGGGGATGAACACTGAAGCTTTCTTT.

The chain recombines TRBV6-8 with TRBJ1-1, with D possibly being TRBD1 (5 bases). V gave up 2 bases and J gave up 4 bases, with 8 bases separating them. The length of the CDR3 is 13 residues. The germline gives CDR1 MNHGY, CDR2 SAAAGT. CDR3 loop: CASSYPGGTEAFF. CDR3 in DNA: TGTGCCAGCAGTTACCCCGGGGGCACTGAAGCTTTCTTT.

The V call is TRBV28, the J call TRBJ1-2; 10 positions match TRBD1. Trimming at V came to 5 bases and at J to 4 bases, leaving 7 bases not matched to a gene. Germline-derived CDR1 and CDR2 are MDHEN and SYDVKM. The CDR3 loop spans 15 amino acids. In DNA form, the CDR3 reads TGTGCCAGCAGTCCAGGACAGGGGGGATTCTATGGCTACACCTTC. This translates into CASSPGQGGFYGYTF.

This clone was seen more than once but under ten times. The rearrangement joins TRBV2 to TRBJ2-1; D remains unclear. Germline assignment: CDR1 SNHLY and CDR2 FYNNEI. V was clipped by 6 bases and J by 7 bases, with 16 bases between them. This CDR3 comprises 14 residues. CDR3 coding DNA: TGTGCCAGCAGCTACTCGTCAGGCAGGAATGAGCAGTTCTTC. Its protein product is CASSYSSGRNEQFF.

V usage is TRBV6-1 and J usage is TRBJ2-5; no clear D. CDR1 is MNHNS and CDR2 is SASEGT in the germline V gene. Trimming took 1 base from V and 3 from J, leaving 9 bases between them. The CDR3 has 14 residues. The CDR3: CASSEVRPEETQYF. DNA for the CDR3: TGTGCCAGCAGTGAAGTCCGACCTGAAGAGACCCAGTACTTC.

This clone was observed a handful of times. This chain joins TRBV11-3 and TRBJ2-6; the D gene is possibly TRBD1 (5 bases). The CDR3 is made up of 14 amino acids. Germline CDR1 is SGHNT and CDR2 is YENEEA. V dropped 8 bases and J dropped 3 bases, with 11 bases sitting between them. Here the CDR3 reads CASLDIGGANVLTF. Written as DNA, the CDR3 is TGTGCCAGCCTGGACATCGGTGGGGCCAACGTCCTGACTTTC.

Within the sample, this clone is medium-sized. The chain uses TRBV9 and TRBJ2-5, with D possibly being TRBD1 (6 bases). V was pared by 5 bases and J by 4 bases, with 12 bases between. There are 13 residues in the CDR3. Germline V gives CDR1 SGDLS, CDR2 YYNGEE. The CDR3 DNA is TGTGCCAGCAGTGCCCTCAGGGGAGAGACCCAGTACTTC. This encodes CASSALRGETQYF.

This chain joins TRBV19 and TRBJ2-7; 9 positions agree with TRBD1. V shed 6 bases and J 2 bases; nucleotides not matched to a gene: 5. This CDR3 has 14 amino acids. CDR1 is LNHDA, CDR2 SQIVND, per germline (reference sequence). CDR3 in DNA: TGTGCCAGTAGCCGGGGACAGGGCCCCTACGAGCAGTACTTC. Its translation is CASSRGQGPYEQYF.

The gene calls are TRBV11-3 and TRBJ1-3; a weak D match, TRBD1 (5 bases). In germline, CDR1 is SGHNT, CDR2 YENEEA. Trimming left V 3 bases short and J 2 bases short, with 8 bases between. There are 14 residues in the CDR3. The CDR3 is CASSLGPTGNTIYF. The CDR3 DNA reads TGTGCCAGCAGCTTGGGACCTACTGGAAACACCATATATTTT.

The chain uses TRBV11-3 and TRBJ2-7, with D hard to call. The CDR3 runs 14 residues. Trimming removed 5 bases at V and 1 base at J, with 12 bases between. The V gene's germline CDR1 is SGHNT and CDR2 YENEEA. The DNA of the CDR3 is TGTGCCAGCAGCCCCCGAGGAGATTCCTACGAGCAGTACTTC. Translated, it gives CASSPRGDSYEQYF.

The gene calls are TRBV6-8 and TRBJ1-1; 10 bases match TRBD1. After removal of 5 bases from V and 3 bases from J, the junction contained 3 bases not matched to a gene. Germline-derived CDR1 and CDR2 are MNHGY and SAAAGT. The CDR3 is made up of 14 amino acids. The CDR3 DNA is TGTGCCAGCAGTAAGGACAGGGGGGACACTGAAGCTTTCTTT. Protein product: CASSKDRGDTEAFF.

The V call is TRBV11-3, the J call TRBJ2-4; 13 bases fit TRBD2. Germline lookup yields CDR1 SGHNT and CDR2 YENEEA. V shed 5 bases, J shed 0 bases, and the junction held 7 bases outside the gene matches. The CDR3 consists of 18 residues. The CDR3: CASSITSGGALAKNIQYF. The CDR3 DNA reads TGTGCCAGCAGCATCACTAGCGGGGGGGCTTTAGCCAAAAACATTCAGTACTTC.

The chain recombines TRBV5-1 with TRBJ1-2; TRBD1 matches at 10 bases. CDR1 and CDR2 from the germline V gene are SGHRS and YFSETQ. The J segment lost 4 bases and the V segment lost 3 bases, leaving 9 bases of the junction unmatched. The CDR3 contains 16 residues. The CDR3 DNA reads as TGCGCCAGCAGCTGGGACGGACAGGGGGACATCTATGGCTACACCTTC. This codes for CASSWDGQGDIYGYTF.